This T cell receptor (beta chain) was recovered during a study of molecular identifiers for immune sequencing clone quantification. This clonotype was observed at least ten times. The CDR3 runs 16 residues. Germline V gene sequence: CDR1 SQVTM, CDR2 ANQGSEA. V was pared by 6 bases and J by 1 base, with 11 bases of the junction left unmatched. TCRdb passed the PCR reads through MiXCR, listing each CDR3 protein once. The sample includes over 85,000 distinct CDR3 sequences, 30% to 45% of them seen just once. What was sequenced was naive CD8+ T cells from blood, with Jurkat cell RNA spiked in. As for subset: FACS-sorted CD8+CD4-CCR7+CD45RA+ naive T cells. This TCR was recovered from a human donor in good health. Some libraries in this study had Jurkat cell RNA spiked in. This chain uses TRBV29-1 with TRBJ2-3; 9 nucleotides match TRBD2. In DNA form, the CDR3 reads TGCAGCGTCACCGCGCGGGAGGGACCCCGCACAGATACGCAGTATTTT. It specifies CSVTAREGPRTDTQYF.